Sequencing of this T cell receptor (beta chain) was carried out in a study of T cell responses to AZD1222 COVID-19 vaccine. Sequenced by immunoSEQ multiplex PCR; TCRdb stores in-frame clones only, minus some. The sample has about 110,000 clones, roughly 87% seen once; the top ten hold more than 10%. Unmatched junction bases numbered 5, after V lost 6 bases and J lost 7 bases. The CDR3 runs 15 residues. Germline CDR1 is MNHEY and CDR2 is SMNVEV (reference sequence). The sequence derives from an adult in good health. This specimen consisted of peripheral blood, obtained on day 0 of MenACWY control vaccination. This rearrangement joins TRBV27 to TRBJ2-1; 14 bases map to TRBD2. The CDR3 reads CASSWGLAGVNEQFF. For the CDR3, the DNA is TGTGCCAGCAGCTGGGGACTAGCGGGAGTTAATGAGCAGTTCTTC.